The 23 T cell receptor beta chains given below trace back to one sample, sequenced in a study of T cell responses to AZD1222 COVID-19 vaccine. Clones were read by immunoSEQ multiplex PCR, and TCRdb kept only the in-frame ones, dropping some. Found here are 180,000 or so clones, approximately 90% of them singletons; the top ten hold 1.7%. The source was peripheral blood, collected 28 days after the second AZD1222 dose. These receptor sequences come from an adult who received the AZD1222 COVID-19 vaccine.

The gene calls are TRBV18 and TRBJ2-7; D gene unclear. The length of the CDR3 is 11 residues. With 3 bases removed from V and 5 bases from J, the gap between germline ends came to 5 bases. CDR1 is KGHSH, CDR2 LQKENI, per germline. The CDR3 DNA follows: TGTGCCAGCTCACCTTCCGACGAGCAGTACTTC. Translation: CASSPSDEQYF.

This chain uses TRBV6-5 with TRBJ1-2, with D uncertain. The germline V gene has CDR1 MNHEY and CDR2 SVGAGI. CDR3 length equals 15 residues. With 7 bases removed from V and 3 bases from J, the gap between germline ends came to 18 bases. CDR3 sequence: CASNTHRAPYYGYTF. The CDR3 nucleotides read TGTGCCAGCAACACACATAGGGCGCCGTACTATGGCTACACCTTC.

The chain recombines TRBV4-3 with TRBJ2-2; TRBD1 or TRBD2 may be the D gene (5 bases each). This CDR3 is built from 15 residues. Trimming removed 8 bases from V and 0 bases from J, with 13 bases in between. Looked up from germline, CDR1 is LGHNA and CDR2 is YSLEER. CDR3 sequence (DNA): TGCGCCAGCCAACGGGGCGACGCGAACACCGGGGAGCTGTTTTTT. Translating gives CASQRGDANTGELFF.

V is TRBV5-4 and J is TRBJ1-1; the D gene is possibly TRBD1 (6 bases). This CDR3 is built from 15 residues. The V end lost 0 bases, the J end lost 5 bases, and 14 bases lay between the germline ends. Looked up from germline, CDR1 is SGHNT and CDR2 is YYREEE (reference sequence). The CDR3 spells CASSLEGGDWTEAFF. CDR3 coding DNA: TGTGCCAGCAGCTTGGAGGGGGGGGATTGGACTGAAGCTTTCTTT.

The CDR3 here is CASSSSPGPLGYTF. The CDR3 region has the DNA TGTGCCAGCAGTTCCTCCCCAGGGCCTCTCGGCTACACCTTC. This chain connects TRBV27 to TRBJ1-2, with D possibly being TRBD1 (5 bases). From germline, CDR1 is MNHEY and CDR2 SMNVEV (reference sequence). Trimming took off 4 bases at V and 8 bases at J, with 17 bases between the two ends. The CDR3 covers 14 residues.

The chain uses TRBV24-1 and TRBJ2-3, with a tentative D call TRBD2 (6 bases). In germline, CDR1 is KGHDR, CDR2 SFDVKD. This CDR3 is built from 15 residues. V was shortened by 2 bases and J by 5 bases, with 13 bases between the two germline ends. The CDR3 reads CATSDSRDQGDTQYF. The CDR3 bases are TGTGCCACCAGTGATTCGCGGGACCAAGGAGATACGCAGTATTTT.

The gene calls are TRBV7-3 and TRBJ1-2, with unresolved D. V gave up 0 bases and J gave up 8 bases, with 10 bases separating them. CDR1 SGHTA and CDR2 FQGTGA come from the germline V gene. This CDR3 has 13 residues. CDR3 residues: CASSLTGELGYTF. CDR3 sequence (DNA): TGTGCCAGCAGCTTAACTGGCGAGTTGGGCTACACCTTC.

The CDR3 protein is CASSLGQPFAKLFF. CDR3 in DNA: TGTGCCAGCAGCCTCGGACAGCCCTTTGCAAAACTGTTTTTT. This chain links TRBV7-9 with TRBJ1-4; a weak D match, TRBD1 (6 bases). Germline V lookup: CDR1 SEHNR, CDR2 FQNEAQ (reference sequence). V shed 5 bases and J shed 10 bases, with 17 bases lying between them. This CDR3 has 14 residues.

The chain couples TRBV2 to TRBJ2-5; the D is unclear. The germline CDR1 and CDR2 sequences are SNHLY and FYNNEI. This CDR3 is built from 12 residues. The V end was cut by 11 bases, the J end by 4 bases, with 14 bases between. CDR3 in DNA: TGTGCCGGACGAAGGAGTGGAGAGACCCAGTACTTC. It encodes CAGRRSGETQYF.

This sequence joins TRBV4-2 and TRBJ1-4, with a possible D match to TRBD1 (5 bases). Trimming left V 4 bases short and J 5 bases short, with 11 bases between. CDR1 and CDR2 (germline): LGHNA, YNFKEQ. The CDR3 is 14 residues long. The CDR3 loop reads CASSLAKGNEKLFF. In DNA, the CDR3 is TGTGCCAGCAGCCTAGCAAAGGGGAATGAAAAACTGTTTTTT.

This clone is a singleton in its sample. The chain combines TRBV19 with TRBJ2-7, with 7 nucleotides matching TRBD1. In germline, CDR1 is LNHDA, CDR2 SQIVND (reference sequence). V trimming: 1 base; J trimming: 3 bases; junction bases outside the gene matches: 3. The CDR3 length is 14 residues. The CDR3 nucleotides read TGTGCCAGTAGTATAGCTAGGGGGCTCTACGAGCAGTACTTC. Translation: CASSIARGLYEQYF.

The chain is built from TRBV7-2 and TRBJ1-5, with TRBD1 matching over 8 bases. Trimming removed 5 bases from V and 5 bases from J; junction bases left unmatched: 5. CDR1 is SGHTA and CDR2 is FQGNSA in the germline V gene. CDR3 length: 14 residues. CDR3 DNA sequence: TGTGCCAGCAGCCCACGACAGGGGCATCAGCCCCAGCATTTT. This translates into CASSPRQGHQPQHF. The full variable domain, with the rest looked up from reference TRBV7-2 and TRBJ1-5, is GAGVSQSPSNKVTEKGKDVELRCDPISGHTALYWYRQSLGQGLEFLIYFQGNSAPDKSGLPSDRFSAERTGGSVSTLTIQRTQQEDSAVYLCASSPRQGHQPQHFGDGTRLSIL.

CDR3 residues: CASSLGQFYGYTF. Here the CDR3 DNA reads TGTGCCAGCAGCTTGGGACAGTTCTATGGCTACACCTTC. V usage is TRBV5-5 and J usage is TRBJ1-2; perhaps TRBD1 as D (5 bases). V lost 0 bases and J lost 4, with 7 bases in between. Germline V gene lookup returns CDR1 SGHKS and CDR2 YYEKEE (reference sequence). The CDR3 covers 13 residues.

This clone was recorded only once. This chain uses TRBV19 with TRBJ2-1; 7 nucleotides line up with TRBD2. V was clipped by 2 bases and J by 7 bases; unmatched bases: 20. Germline-derived CDR1 and CDR2 are LNHDA and SQIVND (reference sequence). The CDR3 extends over 19 amino acids. CDR3 in DNA: TGTGCCAGTAGTATACCCTTTCTATCTAGCGGCCGCACAACTAATGAGCAGTTCTTC. Residues: CASSIPFLSSGRTTNEQFF.

This chain connects TRBV18 to TRBJ2-1, with 8 bases aligning to TRBD2. The germline gives CDR1 KGHSH, CDR2 LQKENI. V was pared by 1 base and J by 3 bases, with 8 bases of the junction left unmatched. The CDR3 length is 17 residues. Written as DNA, the CDR3 is TGTGCCAGCTCACCACAGAGGGTGGCGGGGGGCTACAATGAGCAGTTCTTC. The encoded protein is CASSPQRVAGGYNEQFF.

This rearrangement joins TRBV19 to TRBJ1-2; D gene unclear. Germline V gene data show CDR1 as LNHDA and CDR2 as SQIVND (reference sequence). V lost 3 bases to trimming and J lost 4 bases, with 12 bases between them. CDR3 length: 14 amino acids. This CDR3 is CASSINTGFYGYTF. The DNA of the CDR3 is TGTGCCAGTAGTATCAATACGGGTTTCTATGGCTACACCTTC.

V gene TRBV7-9 combines with J gene TRBJ2-3; D perhaps matches TRBD1 (5 bases). V was trimmed by 6 bases and J by 1 base, leaving 11 bases between them. This CDR3 contains 14 residues. Germline CDR1 is SEHNR and CDR2 is FQNEAQ (reference sequence). CDR3 bases: TGTGCCAGCAGTGTAGGGGCCGGCACAGATACGCAGTATTTT. Translating it yields CASSVGAGTDTQYF.

The chain uses TRBV7-2 and TRBJ1-2; D gene ambiguous. Germline V lookup: CDR1 SGHTA, CDR2 FQGNSA. This CDR3 comprises 17 residues. The germline V and J ends were trimmed by 1 base and 8 bases, with 23 bases remaining between them. This CDR3 reads CASSLVVTVRRRYGYTF. CDR3 nucleotides: TGTGCCAGCAGCTTAGTGGTAACGGTCCGCCGGAGGTACGGCTACACCTTC.

The V gene is TRBV6-1, the J gene TRBJ1-2; the D is unclear. CDR3 length: 15 amino acids. Trimming stripped 6 bases from V and 8 bases from J, with 22 bases between. Germline V gene data show CDR1 as MNHNS and CDR2 as SASEGT. The CDR3 reads CASRESGKSHGGYTF. CDR3 in DNA: TGTGCCAGCAGGGAGTCCGGGAAAAGTCACGGCGGCTACACCTTC.

This chain links TRBV3-1 (or the pseudogene TRBV3-2) with TRBJ1-5; TRBD1 matches at 7 bases. CDR3 size: 15 residues. V was clipped by 4 bases and J by 2 bases; unmatched bases: 5. CDR1 and CDR2 (germline): LGHDT, YNNKEL (reference sequence). CDR3 sequence reads: CASSPTGMGNQPQHF. Written as DNA, the CDR3 is TGTGCCAGCAGCCCGACAGGGATGGGCAATCAGCCCCAGCATTTT.

The chain combines TRBV5-4 with TRBJ2-7, with D hard to call. Trimming took 5 bases from V and 0 from J, leaving 9 bases between them. The CDR3 extends over 13 amino acids. CDR1 SGHNT and CDR2 YYREEE come from the germline V gene (reference sequence). The CDR3 reads CASSHGDSYEQYF. The CDR3 bases are TGTGCCAGCAGTCATGGGGACTCCTACGAGCAGTACTTC.

The chain links TRBV18 to TRBJ2-3; D uncertain. The CDR3 loop spans 12 amino acids. Trimming removed 2 bases at V and 3 bases at J, with 3 bases between. CDR1 and CDR2 from the germline V gene are KGHSH and LQKENI. CDR3 in DNA: TGTGCCAGCTCACCAATGACAGATACGCAGTATTTT. Protein sequence: CASSPMTDTQYF.

The chain joins TRBV20-1 to TRBJ2-1; 9 positions agree with TRBD1. Trimming took 3 bases from V and 2 from J; bases not matched to a gene: 5. The CDR3 consists of 15 residues. Germline loops: CDR1 DFQATT, CDR2 SNEGSKA (reference sequence). In DNA, the CDR3 is TGCAGTGCTAGTATGACAGGGGGACCCTACAATGAGCAGTTCTTC. It translates to CSASMTGGPYNEQFF.